The sequence of this TCR beta chain was determined in a study of cytomegalovirus exposure and HLA in healthy donors. In regard to this clone: The antigen remains undetermined.

General study results and limits: Cytomegalovirus-associated status was assigned to roughly 160 TCR beta chains.

Trimming at V came to 5 bases and at J to 6 bases, leaving 7 bases not matched to a gene. Per germline, CDR1 SNHLY and CDR2 FYNNEI. This CDR3 has 15 residues. Here immunoSEQ multiplex PCR was the method, and the copy in TCRdb shows in-frame clones only, minus some. The data show approximately 150,000 clones, roughly 84% seen once. J is TRBJ2-3 and V is TRBV2, with 11 bases identical to TRBD2. The sequenced sample consisted of PBMCs. This clonotype was obtained from a man aged 25-45 years in good health and CMV-seropositive. CDR3: CASSPGLAEWDTQYF. DNA for the CDR3: TGTGCCAGCAGTCCGGGACTAGCGGAGTGGGATACGCAGTATTTT.